One sample yielded the 24 T cell receptor beta chains listed below, sequenced in a study of shared clonotypes between healthy human individuals. Measured with immunoSEQ multiplex PCR; TCRdb has only the in-frame clones, and not every one. The sample includes 1,500,000 or so clones, 98% to 99% seen only once; the top ten take 0.36%. Sequenced sample: naive CD4+ T cells sorted from blood. Subset of the sample: CD45RA+ positively selected. All receptors derive from a man aged 25-40 years in good health.

On this clone itself: This same CDR3 is encoded by further DNA sequences in the sample. The V call is TRBV15, the J call TRBJ2-7; 7 nucleotides match TRBD2. The CDR3 has 15 amino acids. With 1 base clipped from V and 3 bases from J, the junction kept 6 bases outside the gene matches. CDR1 is LNHNV, CDR2 YYDKDF, per germline (reference sequence). The CDR3, as DNA: TGTGCCACCAGCAGAGGCGGAGCGGGAAACTACGAGCAGTACTTC. Encoded protein: CATSRGGAGNYEQYF.

This CDR3 is CASSRGERENTDTQYF. In DNA, the CDR3 is TGTGCCAGCAGTCGTGGTGAACGGGAGAACACAGATACGCAGTATTTT. The V call is TRBV28, the J call TRBJ2-3, with a possible D match to TRBD2 (6 bases). Per the germline V gene, CDR1 is MDHEN and CDR2 is SYDVKM. With 5 bases removed from V and 2 bases from J, the gap between germline ends came to 17 bases. The CDR3 loop spans 16 amino acids.

The V and J genes are TRBV5-1 and TRBJ2-5; 10 nucleotides align to TRBD2. Germline assignment: CDR1 SGHRS and CDR2 YFSETQ. V shed 0 bases, J shed 1 base, and the junction held 6 bases outside the gene matches. This CDR3 is built from 17 residues. The CDR3 region is CASSLAGSGRFQETQYF. The CDR3 region has the DNA TGCGCCAGCAGCTTGGCCGGTAGCGGGAGGTTCCAAGAGACCCAGTACTTC.

This CDR3 reads CASSGSGQGTYEQYF. CDR3 bases: TGTGCCAGCAGTGGCTCGGGACAGGGCACCTACGAGCAGTACTTC. The V and J genes are TRBV6-1 and TRBJ2-7, with 9 bases identical to TRBD1. This CDR3 has 15 residues. J gave up 2 bases and V 4 bases, and 6 bases lay outside the gene matches. Germline CDR1 MNHNS, CDR2 SASEGT.

The rearrangement links TRBV5-1 to TRBJ2-2, with D possibly TRBD2 on 5 matching bases. The CDR3 runs to 13 residues. The germline gives CDR1 SGHRS, CDR2 YFSETQ. Trimming cost V 4 bases and J 6 bases, with 10 bases left between them. DNA for the CDR3: TGCGCCAGCAGCCGGGAACCCTCCGGGGAGCTGTTTTTT. It translates to CASSREPSGELFF.

V usage is TRBV5-4 and J usage is TRBJ2-3; 8 bases match TRBD2. The junction had 9 bases not matched to a gene; V was cut back by 4 bases and J by 2 bases. The CDR3 loop spans 16 amino acids. Germline CDR1 and CDR2: SGHNT and YYREEE (reference sequence). The DNA of the CDR3 is TGTGCCAGCAGCCAAGGGGCGGGGGGCATCACAGATACGCAGTATTTT. As protein: CASSQGAGGITDTQYF. The whole variable domain, remainder taken from reference TRBV5-4 and TRBJ2-3, is ETGVTQSPTHLIKTRGQQVTLRCSSQSGHNTVSWYQQALGQGPQFIFQYYREEENGRGNFPPRFSGLQFPNYSSELNVNALELDDSALYLCASSQGAGGITDTQYFGPGTRLTVL.

The gene calls are TRBV9 and TRBJ1-3, with a tentative D call TRBD1 (6 bases). Germline loops: CDR1 SGDLS, CDR2 YYNGEE. This CDR3 region has 17 residues. V was trimmed by 0 bases and J by 0 bases, leaving 13 bases between them. This chain's CDR3 is CASSVDQGRNSGNTIYF. Here the CDR3 DNA reads TGTGCCAGCAGCGTAGACCAGGGGAGAAACTCTGGAAACACCATATATTTT. Using reference TRBV9 and TRBJ1-3 for the parts outside the CDR3, the full variable domain is DSGVTQTPKHLITATGQRVTLRCSPRSGDLSVYWYQQSLDQGLQFLIQYYNGEERAKGNILERFSAQQFPDLHSELNLSSLELGDSALYFCASSVDQGRNSGNTIYFGEGSWLTVV.

This sequence joins TRBV5-1 and TRBJ1-3; 8 bases fit TRBD1. Trimming at V came to 4 bases and at J to 8 bases, leaving 8 bases not matched to a gene. Germline V CDR1 and CDR2: SGHRS, YFSETQ. The CDR3 runs 14 residues. The CDR3 reads CASSNGQGADTIYF. In nucleotides, the CDR3 is TGCGCCAGCAGCAACGGACAGGGTGCGGACACCATATATTTT.

V is TRBV19 and J is TRBJ2-3; D unclear. CDR1 LNHDA and CDR2 SQIVND come from the germline V gene (reference sequence). Trimming removed 5 bases from V and 5 bases from J, with 14 bases in between. This CDR3 has 14 residues. The CDR3 sequence is CASSGQLLVDTQYF. In nucleotides, the CDR3 is TGTGCCAGTAGTGGGCAGCTCCTGGTAGATACGCAGTATTTT.

The chain joins TRBV6-1 to TRBJ1-2; 7 nucleotides align to TRBD1. This CDR3 contains 14 residues. Germline CDR1 is MNHNS and CDR2 is SASEGT. V lost 5 bases and J lost 4; bases outside the gene matches: 7. The CDR3 spells CASSMRTGAYGYTF. CDR3 in DNA: TGTGCCAGCAGTATGCGGACAGGCGCCTATGGCTACACCTTC.

The chain has TRBV5-1 and TRBJ1-1, with D perhaps TRBD1 (5 bases). V lost 1 base and J lost 0, with 10 bases in between. The germline CDR1 and CDR2 sequences are SGHRS and YFSETQ. This CDR3 contains 15 residues. Written as DNA, the CDR3 is TGCGCCAGCAGCTTGCGGGGCCATATGAACACTGAAGCTTTCTTT. Its translation: CASSLRGHMNTEAFF.

The chain links TRBV9 to TRBJ2-5; D not certain. Between the trimmed V and J ends, which lost 4 bases and 0 bases, there was a span of 4 bases. There are 12 residues in the CDR3. Germline loops: CDR1 SGDLS, CDR2 YYNGEE. The DNA for the CDR3 is TGTGCCAGCAGCCAACACCAAGAGACCCAGTACTTC. Its protein is CASSQHQETQYF. The complete variable domain, with remaining parts taken from reference TRBV9 and TRBJ2-5, reads DSGVTQTPKHLITATGQRVTLRCSPRSGDLSVYWYQQSLDQGLQFLIQYYNGEERAKGNILERFSAQQFPDLHSELNLSSLELGDSALYFCASSQHQETQYFGPGTRLLVL.

The chain carries TRBV6-6 and TRBJ2-7; TRBD1 agrees at 8 bases. The CDR3 has 16 amino acids. Germline assignment: CDR1 MNHNY and CDR2 SVGAGI (reference sequence). The junction had 15 bases not matched to a gene; V was cut back by 5 bases and J by 6 bases. The CDR3 is CASSLGTGNLGGEQYF. The CDR3 DNA is TGTGCCAGCAGTCTGGGGACAGGCAACCTCGGTGGCGAGCAGTACTTC.

The chain is built from TRBV5-4 and TRBJ2-1; 8 bases agree with TRBD2. After removal of 0 bases from V and 7 bases from J, the junction contained 12 bases not matched to a gene. The germline CDR1 and CDR2 sequences are SGHNT and YYREEE (reference sequence). This CDR3 is built from 17 residues. In DNA form, the CDR3 reads TGTGCCAGCAGCTTGGGAGGGGCAGCGGGAGTTGGGAATGAGCAGTTCTTC. Residues: CASSLGGAAGVGNEQFF. The variable domain in full, with the rest retrieved from reference TRBV5-4 and TRBJ2-1, is ETGVTQSPTHLIKTRGQQVTLRCSSQSGHNTVSWYQQALGQGPQFIFQYYREEENGRGNFPPRFSGLQFPNYSSELNVNALELDDSALYLCASSLGGAAGVGNEQFFGPGTRLTVL.

This clone was seen only once. This chain connects TRBV14 to TRBJ2-3; D remains unclear. The germline CDR1 and CDR2 sequences are SGHDN and FVKESK. Trimming left V 3 bases short and J 11 bases short, with 9 bases between. The CDR3 covers 11 residues. CDR3 region: CASSQGHGQYF. The CDR3 region has the DNA TGTGCCAGCAGCCAGGGCCACGGGCAGTATTTT. Full variable domain (rest looked up from reference TRBV14 and TRBJ2-3): EAGVTQFPSHSVIEKGQTVTLRCDPISGHDNLYWYRRVMGKEIKFLLHFVKESKQDESGMPNNRFLAERTGGTYSTLKVQPAELEDSGVYFCASSQGHGQYFGPGTRLTVL.

For this clone: The identical CDR3 is also encoded by other nucleotide sequences in the sample. The V gene is TRBV27, the J gene TRBJ2-1, with D possibly being TRBD2 (5 bases). The CDR3 extends over 13 amino acids. V was clipped by 6 bases and J by 3 bases, with 9 bases between them. Germline lookup yields CDR1 MNHEY and CDR2 SMNVEV (reference sequence). The CDR3: CASSKTSYNEQFF. CDR3 nucleotides: TGTGCCAGCAGCAAAACTAGCTACAATGAGCAGTTCTTC.

The V call is TRBV7-9, the J call TRBJ2-5; tentative D call: TRBD2 (6 bases). V gave up 1 base and J gave up 5 bases, with 14 bases separating them. The CDR3 runs 15 residues. Germline V gene sequence: CDR1 SEHNR, CDR2 FQNEAQ (reference sequence). CDR3 bases: TGTGCCAGCAGCTTAGGCGGGACTCACGGGGAGACCCAGTACTTC. The encoded protein is CASSLGGTHGETQYF.

V usage is TRBV29-1 and J usage is TRBJ1-2, with D possibly being TRBD1 (5 bases). Trimming took off 7 bases at V and 6 bases at J, with 18 bases between the two ends. The CDR3 has 13 residues. Germline loops: CDR1 SQVTM, CDR2 ANQGSEA. The CDR3 sequence: CSAGGGELHGYTF. In DNA form, the CDR3 reads TGCAGCGCTGGGGGGGGAGAGTTGCATGGCTACACCTTC.

The rearrangement joins TRBV6-6 to TRBJ2-1; D is unclear. This CDR3 has 14 amino acids. The V gene's germline CDR1 is MNHNY and CDR2 SVGAGI (reference sequence). Trimming pared 5 bases from V and 4 bases from J, leaving 12 bases between. The CDR3 DNA follows: TGTGCCAGCAGTCGACTCCGCGGTTACAATGAGCAGTTCTTC. Translated, it gives CASSRLRGYNEQFF.

The V call is TRBV7-3, the J call TRBJ2-5, with a tentative D call TRBD2 (6 bases). Germline-derived CDR1 and CDR2 are SGHTA and FQGTGA. The CDR3 spans 15 residues. V gave up 4 bases and J gave up 7 bases, with 19 bases separating them. The CDR3 sequence: CASSSTRDPGRTQYF. CDR3 DNA: TGTGCCAGCAGCTCGACTAGAGACCCGGGAAGGACCCAGTACTTC.

The chain employs TRBV7-6 and TRBJ2-7; D is possibly TRBD1 or TRBD2 (7 bases each). The CDR3 runs 13 residues. V shed 2 bases and J shed 7 bases, with 12 bases lying between them. Germline assignment: CDR1 SGHVS and CDR2 FNYEAQ. The CDR3 region is CASSLNQGGEQYF. As DNA, the CDR3 is TGTGCCAGCAGCTTAAACCAGGGGGGGGAGCAGTACTTC.

The chain recombines TRBV27 with TRBJ2-7; no firm D call. This CDR3 is 15 amino acids long. Trimming shortened V by 6 bases and J by 2 bases, and 17 bases separated the two germline ends. The V gene's germline CDR1 is MNHEY and CDR2 SMNVEV (reference sequence). The CDR3 sequence is CASSLELNRAYEQYF. CDR3 nucleotide sequence: TGTGCCAGCAGCCTCGAGCTGAATCGGGCCTACGAGCAGTACTTC.

V and J are TRBV28 and TRBJ2-2; no clear D. This CDR3 comprises 14 residues. The V gene's germline CDR1 is MDHEN and CDR2 SYDVKM. V lost 9 bases, J lost 2 bases, and 13 bases lay in between. The CDR3 DNA sequence: TGTGCCAGTACCCGGGCCGGAAACACCGGGGAGCTGTTTTTT. Its protein is CASTRAGNTGELFF.

The chain carries TRBV10-3 and TRBJ1-1; TRBD1 matches at 8 bases. J lost 3 bases, V lost 4 bases, and 4 bases had no gene match. This CDR3 spans 14 amino acids. In germline, CDR1 is ENHRY, CDR2 SYGVKD. CDR3 sequence: CAISGQGKDTEAFF. The CDR3 region has the DNA TGTGCCATCAGTGGACAGGGGAAGGACACTGAAGCTTTCTTT.